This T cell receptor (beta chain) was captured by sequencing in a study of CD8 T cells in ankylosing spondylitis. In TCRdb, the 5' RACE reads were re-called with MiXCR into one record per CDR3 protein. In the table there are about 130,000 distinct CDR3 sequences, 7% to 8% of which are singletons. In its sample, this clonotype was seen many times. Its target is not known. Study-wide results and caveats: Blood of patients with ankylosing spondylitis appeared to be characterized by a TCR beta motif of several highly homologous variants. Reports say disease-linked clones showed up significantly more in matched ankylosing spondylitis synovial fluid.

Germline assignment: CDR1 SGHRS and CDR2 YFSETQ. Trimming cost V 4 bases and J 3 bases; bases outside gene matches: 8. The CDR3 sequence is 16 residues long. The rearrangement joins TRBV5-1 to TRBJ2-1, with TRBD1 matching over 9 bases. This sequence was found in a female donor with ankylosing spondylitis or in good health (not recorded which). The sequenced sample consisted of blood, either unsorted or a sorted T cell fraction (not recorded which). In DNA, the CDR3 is TGCGCCAGCAGCGGAGGGGACAGGGTGGTCTACAATGAGCAGTTCTTC. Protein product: CASSGGDRVVYNEQFF.